This T cell receptor (beta chain) was obtained from a study of shared clonotypes between healthy human individuals. Study-wide results and caveats: In a few donors, 4.5% to 5.5% of naive CD4 clonotypes appeared in common. What naive subsets generally showed was a larger estimated richness than memory subsets showed.

The study ran the assay at deep level. The data were produced by immunoSEQ multiplex PCR, yet TCRdb's version contains in-frame clones alone and is incomplete. Here the sample spans around 2,100,000 clones, about 95% being singletons. Naivety among CD8 cells was defined by CD45RO negativity and positive CCR7 selection, thereby excluding terminally differentiated effector memory CD45RA+ cells. Donors, healthy HIV-negative adults, lacked recent acute infections or vaccinations. With regard to this clone: Antigen specificity is unknown.

This CDR3 is built from 15 residues. V lost 5 bases to trimming and J lost 5 bases, with 16 bases between them. Germline V gene sequence: CDR1 MNHEY, CDR2 SMNVEV (reference sequence). The chain is built from TRBV27 and TRBJ1-5, with a weak D call TRBD1 (6 bases). The sequence came from a man in his late teens or twenties in good health. The sample was naive CD8+ T cells sorted from blood. CDR3 nucleotide sequence: TGTGCCAGCAGTGTCTCCGGGACACCTTATCAGCCCCAGCATTTT. Its translation: CASSVSGTPYQPQHF.